This paragraph covers one T cell receptor beta chain sequence. The assay used was immunoSEQ (version v3.0), run at survey level. TCRdb keeps only in-frame clones here, not all; method: immunoSEQ multiplex PCR. The table includes 25,000 to 30,000 clones, around 79% detected once. These data come from a study of long-term antiretroviral therapy in people with HIV. The CDR3 runs 15 residues. V was trimmed by 4 bases and J by 0 bases, leaving 11 bases between them. Germline-derived CDR1 and CDR2 are SGHRS and YFSETQ. This sequence originates from a woman aged 25-40 years with HIV. V and J are TRBV5-1 and TRBJ2-1, with unresolved D. This specimen was unsorted PBMCs, taken 1.1 years before starting antiretroviral therapy. CDR3: CASSETGNSYNEQFF. CDR3 nucleotide sequence: TGCGCCAGCAGCGAGACTGGTAACTCCTACAATGAGCAGTTCTTC. Variable domain in full (rest from reference TRBV5-1 and TRBJ2-1): KAGVTQTPRYLIKTRGQQVTLSCSPISGHRSVSWYQQTPGQGLQFLFEYFSETQRNKGNFPGRFSGRQFSNSRSEMNVSTLELGDSALYLCASSETGNSYNEQFFGPGTRLTVL.